The 14 T cell receptor beta chains reported below all come from one sample, sequenced in a study of PD-L1 blockade in urothelial cancer (TCRdb year 2017). Library generation was performed with the immunoSEQ multiplex PCR assay. TCRdb mirrors the immuneACCESS table, restricted to in-frame sequences. Some clones are absent from its copies; in checked studies, under half trace to an unresolved V gene, and the reason for the others is unknown. The sample table holds tens of thousands of clones, of which roughly 82% were seen once. About 3.3% of the sample is held by the ten biggest clonotypes. The material sequenced was PBMCs, taken around atezolizumab (anti-PD-L1) treatment. The receptor source for this set is an older man with urothelial cancer.

This chain joins TRBV5-4 and TRBJ2-7; 7 bases match TRBD2. This CDR3 is built from 17 residues. Losses at the gene ends were 0 bases for V and 4 bases for J; bases not matched to a gene: 13. Germline loops: CDR1 SGHNT, CDR2 YYREEE (reference sequence). DNA for the CDR3: TGTGCCAGCAGCTTGGGGTCTGGGGAGGGCGGCCAATACGAGCAGTACTTC. The encoded protein is CASSLGSGEGGQYEQYF. Combining the CDR3 with reference TRBV5-4 and TRBJ2-7 gives the whole variable domain ETGVTQSPTHLIKTRGQQVTLRCSSQSGHNTVSWYQQALGQGPQFIFQYYREEENGRGNFPPRFSGLQFPNYSSELNVNALELDDSALYLCASSLGSGEGGQYEQYFGPGTRLTVT.

The gene calls are TRBV5-1 and TRBJ1-1; D is perhaps TRBD1 (5 bases). Trimming removed 4 bases at V and 0 bases at J, with 16 bases between. CDR1 is SGHRS, CDR2 YFSETQ, per germline. There are 16 residues in the CDR3. The CDR3, as DNA: TGCGCCAGCAGCCTAGGAGGGGCCTCGATGAACACTGAAGCTTTCTTT. This codes for CASSLGGASMNTEAFF.

The chain combines TRBV5-1 with TRBJ2-1; TRBD2 matches 10 bases. Losses at the gene ends were 1 base for V and 9 bases for J; bases not matched to a gene: 7. Germline loops: CDR1 SGHRS, CDR2 YFSETQ. CDR3 length: 15 amino acids. CDR3 sequence reads: CASSLTSGTQREQFF. The CDR3 nucleotides read TGCGCCAGCAGCTTGACTAGCGGGACACAGCGTGAGCAGTTCTTC.

The V and J genes are TRBV30 and TRBJ2-7, with 7 nucleotides matching TRBD1. With V trimmed by 2 bases and J by 3 bases, 7 bases remained unmatched. The CDR3 consists of 14 residues. Germline CDR1 and CDR2: GTSNPN and SVGIG (reference sequence). The CDR3 DNA sequence: TGTGCCTGGAGTCGACAGGGACCCCTCTACGAGCAGTACTTC. Its translation is CAWSRQGPLYEQYF.

The rearrangement uses TRBV19 and TRBJ2-3; D not certain. CDR3 size: 13 residues. Trimming shortened V by 1 base and J by 3 bases, and 5 bases separated the two germline ends. The germline CDR1 and CDR2 sequences are LNHDA and SQIVND (reference sequence). CDR3 residues: CASSIGTTDTQYF. The CDR3 region has the DNA TGTGCCAGTAGTATAGGTACAACAGATACGCAGTATTTT.

This clone was picked up one time. The V gene is TRBV27, the J gene TRBJ1-1; a weak D match, TRBD1 (5 bases). V dropped 6 bases and J dropped 0 bases, with 14 bases sitting between them. This CDR3 has 15 residues. Germline V lookup: CDR1 MNHEY, CDR2 SMNVEV (reference sequence). This CDR3 is CASRPSGGVNTEAFF. CDR3 sequence (DNA): TGTGCCAGCAGGCCGTCCGGAGGGGTGAACACTGAAGCTTTCTTT.

The rearrangement links TRBV18 to TRBJ2-3; 10 nucleotides line up with TRBD2. Germline CDR1 reads KGHSH; CDR2 reads LQKENI. This CDR3 contains 15 residues. V shed 10 bases and J 6 bases; nucleotides not matched to a gene: 13. The CDR3 loop reads CATLHSGRIPDTQYF. CDR3 bases: TGTGCCACTCTCCATAGCGGGAGGATTCCGGATACGCAGTATTTT.

This clone is a singleton in its sample. V gene TRBV5-1 combines with J gene TRBJ2-3; TRBD2 aligns across 12 bases. Germline V gene data show CDR1 as SGHRS and CDR2 as YFSETQ. V was pared by 4 bases and J by 0 bases, with 3 bases of the junction left unmatched. The CDR3 is 16 amino acids. The CDR3 sequence: CASSEGTSGSTDTQYF. The CDR3 DNA sequence: TGCGCCAGCAGCGAAGGGACTAGCGGGAGCACAGATACGCAGTATTTT.

DNA of the CDR3: TGTGCCAGTAGTATAGGCGGGGCCCGAGACACCGGGGAGCTGTTTTTT. This translates into CASSIGGARDTGELFF. The gene calls are TRBV19 and TRBJ2-2; maybe TRBD2 (6 bases). CDR1 is LNHDA and CDR2 is SQIVND in the germline V gene (reference sequence). CDR3 length: 16 residues. V was pared by 1 base and J by 3 bases, with 12 bases between.

This clone was observed once. The chain employs TRBV6-1 and TRBJ2-1; TRBD2 agrees at 11 bases. Germline CDR1 reads MNHNS; CDR2 reads SASEGT. J gave up 6 bases and V 7 bases, and 5 bases lay outside the gene matches. The CDR3 totals 14 residues. CDR3 residues: CASKTSGNSNEQFF. CDR3 DNA: TGTGCCAGCAAGACTAGCGGGAACTCCAATGAGCAGTTCTTC.

CDR3: CASSQGAGGAQETQYF. In DNA form, the CDR3 reads TGTGCCAGCAGCCAAGGAGCGGGAGGCGCCCAAGAGACCCAGTACTTC. The V gene is TRBV11-2, the J gene TRBJ2-5; 9 nucleotides line up with TRBD2. The CDR3 loop spans 16 amino acids. Trimming took 5 bases from V and 1 from J; bases not matched to a gene: 8. Per germline, CDR1 SGHAT and CDR2 FQNNGV.

The V call is TRBV5-6, the J call TRBJ2-3, with D perhaps matching TRBD1 (6 bases). The CDR3 is 16 amino acids. Germline V lookup: CDR1 SGHDT, CDR2 YYEEEE. The ends were cut back, 4 bases at V and 1 base at J, with 16 bases in the middle. CDR3 coding DNA: TGTGCCAGCAGCCCATTTCAATCAGGGGGCACAGATACGCAGTATTTT. Its protein is CASSPFQSGGTDTQYF.

CDR3 in DNA: TGTGCCAGCAGCCAGGGACTAGCTACCTACGAGCAGTACTTC. Translated: CASSQGLATYEQYF. V gene TRBV2 combines with J gene TRBJ2-7; 9 bases map to TRBD2. The junction had 5 bases not matched to a gene; V was cut back by 6 bases and J by 2 bases. The CDR3 sequence is 14 residues long. The V gene's germline CDR1 is SNHLY and CDR2 FYNNEI.

The V and J genes are TRBV5-1 and TRBJ2-1; D uncertain. The germline CDR1 and CDR2 sequences are SGHRS and YFSETQ. Trimming took 6 bases from V and 3 from J, leaving 13 bases between them. The CDR3 has 14 residues. CDR3 sequence (DNA): TGCGCCAGCACGAGAGGCGATAACTACAATGAGCAGTTCTTC. Its translation: CASTRGDNYNEQFF.